This T cell receptor (beta chain) was sequenced in a study of tumor-infiltrating lymphocytes in primary liver carcinoma. The overall study: The patients comprised men and women between the ages of 30 and 69 years.

There are many counts of this clonotype. Each 20-30 mg portion of unsorted bulk tissue served as the source for co-extraction of RNA and DNA. The V gene's germline CDR1 is MNHEY and CDR2 SVGEGT. The CDR3 has 12 amino acids. Trimming took off 3 bases at V and 7 bases at J, with 7 bases between the two ends. From around 500 ng of total RNA, TCR beta-specific cDNA was reverse-transcribed using a constant-region primer. Library construction for TCR beta comprised three nested multiplex PCR rounds performed with slightly modified ARM-PCR. With TRBV1-TRBV30 forward primers and a C-beta reverse primer, the first two PCR rounds were run for approximately 10 cycles each. One entry per CDR3 protein results from TCRdb running MiXCR on the multiplex PCR reads. The table has almost 55,000 distinct CDR3 sequences, about three quarters seen once.

The chain couples TRBV6-2 or TRBV6-3 to TRBJ1-5; no clear D gene. The clonotype originates from a middle-aged man with primary liver carcinoma and hepatitis B virus infection. The sequenced sample consisted of liver tumor tissue from sampling region 2. Sample subset: tumor region T2, inferior pole. The CDR3 loop is CASSYYGQPQHF. The CDR3, as DNA: TGTGCCAGCAGTTATTATGGGCAGCCCCAGCATTTT.